A single sample gave rise to the 22 T cell receptor beta chains below, sequenced in a study of OX40 agonist ivuxolimab in advanced cancers. Assay: immunoSEQ multiplex PCR; the TCRdb copy retains only in-frame clones and omits some. The table records tens of thousands of clones, about nine tenths of them present only once. The input for sequencing was CD4+ or CD8+ T cells sorted from blood, taken in a trial of the OX40 agonist ivuxolimab. The source of these receptors is an adult with an advanced solid tumor such as melanoma, head and neck, liver or kidney cancer.

The chain couples TRBV9 to TRBJ2-7, with D tentatively TRBD1 (6 bases). V was pared by 4 bases and J by 2 bases, with 16 bases between. The CDR3 has 15 residues. Germline CDR1 is SGDLS and CDR2 is YYNGEE. The DNA for the CDR3 is TGTGCCAGCAGCCCGACTTGGACAGATACCTACGAGCAGTACTTC. Its protein is CASSPTWTDTYEQYF.

The rearrangement links TRBV9 to TRBJ2-4; no clear D gene. Per germline, CDR1 SGDLS and CDR2 YYNGEE. The V gene lost 0 bases and the J gene lost 7 bases, with 5 bases spanning the gap. The CDR3 covers 12 residues. In DNA, the CDR3 is TGTGCCAGCAGCGTAGACGGGAACATTCAGTACTTC. As protein: CASSVDGNIQYF.

The chain uses TRBV6-1 and TRBJ2-7, with TRBD1 matching over 7 bases. Germline assignment: CDR1 MNHNS and CDR2 SASEGT. The CDR3 covers 15 residues. Trimming removed 1 base from V and 3 bases from J; junction bases left unmatched: 6. The CDR3 loop reads CASSEGNRGYYEQYF. The CDR3 nucleotides are TGTGCCAGCAGTGAAGGAAACAGGGGTTACTACGAGCAGTACTTC.

J is TRBJ1-5 and V is TRBV6-1; TRBD1 matches 9 bases. Germline loops: CDR1 MNHNS, CDR2 SASEGT. J lost 3 bases, V lost 4 bases, and 4 bases had no gene match. There are 15 residues in the CDR3. The chain's CDR3 is CASSVTGGNNQPQHF. The CDR3 DNA is TGTGCCAGCAGTGTGACAGGGGGAAACAATCAGCCCCAGCATTTT.

CDR3 protein: CASSFRSLPTYEQYF. The CDR3 DNA is TGTGCCAGCAGCTTCAGGAGTCTTCCTACCTACGAGCAGTACTTC. The chain uses TRBV7-2 and TRBJ2-7; D is uncertain. Germline lookup yields CDR1 SGHTA and CDR2 FQGNSA. The CDR3 sequence is 15 residues long. Trimming cost V 3 bases and J 2 bases, with 14 bases left between them.

The chain employs TRBV19 and TRBJ2-2; D is undetermined. V gave up 7 bases and J gave up 5 bases, with 14 bases separating them. This CDR3 contains 14 residues. Germline V gene lookup returns CDR1 LNHDA and CDR2 SQIVND (reference sequence). CDR3 coding DNA: TGTGCCAGTACTAAACAGATGGGGACCGGGGAGCTGTTTTTT. Protein sequence: CASTKQMGTGELFF.

The rearrangement joins TRBV6-6 to TRBJ2-2; D possibly corresponds to TRBD2 (5 bases). V lost 7 bases, J lost 4 bases, and 16 bases lay in between. Germline V gene sequence: CDR1 MNHNY, CDR2 SVGAGI (reference sequence). This CDR3 is built from 15 residues. CDR3 sequence reads: CASTQNLEATGELFF. The CDR3 nucleotides are TGTGCCAGCACCCAGAACTTGGAGGCCACCGGGGAGCTGTTTTTT.

This clone was detected a few times. CDR3 loop: CASSVDGELFF. In DNA form, the CDR3 reads TGTGCCAGCAGCGTAGACGGGGAGCTGTTTTTT. The chain employs TRBV7-8 and TRBJ2-2; the D is unclear. Trimming removed 5 bases from V and 7 bases from J, with 5 bases in between. This CDR3 has 11 amino acids. CDR1 is SGHVS and CDR2 is FQNEAQ in the germline V gene.

The chain has TRBV4-3 and TRBJ1-2; D is ambiguous. The CDR3 sequence is 14 residues long. Germline-derived CDR1 and CDR2 are LGHNA and YSLEER. With 0 bases removed from V and 7 bases from J, the gap between germline ends came to 12 bases. The CDR3, as DNA: TGCGCCAGCAGCCAAGATCGGTCAGGATCTGGCTACACCTTC. It is translated as CASSQDRSGSGYTF.

The V and J genes are TRBV5-1 and TRBJ1-1, with D uncertain. The V end lost 4 bases, the J end lost 1 base, and 14 bases lay between the germline ends. The CDR3 is 15 residues long. Per the germline V gene, CDR1 is SGHRS and CDR2 is YFSETQ. For the CDR3, the DNA is TGCGCCAGCAGCCTCCGAACTACGGAGAACACTGAAGCTTTCTTT. Amino acids: CASSLRTTENTEAFF.

This chain uses TRBV18 with TRBJ2-7, with TRBD1 matching 9 bases. J lost 7 bases, V lost 0 bases, and 10 bases had no gene match. The germline CDR1 and CDR2 sequences are KGHSH and LQKENI. The CDR3 extends over 16 amino acids. CDR3 coding DNA: TGTGCCAGCTCACCACCTGGGACAGGGACCTCTGGGGAGCAGTACTTC. Encoded protein: CASSPPGTGTSGEQYF.

J is TRBJ1-4 and V is TRBV7-6, with TRBD1 as a possible D gene (6 bases). Germline V lookup: CDR1 SGHVS, CDR2 FNYEAQ. The CDR3 runs 15 residues. V was clipped by 1 base and J by 5 bases, with 11 bases between them. CDR3 loop: CASSLVEGTNEKLFF. CDR3 DNA: TGTGCCAGCAGCTTAGTGGAGGGGACAAATGAAAAACTGTTTTTT.

About this clone itself: Other DNA sequences in the same sample also yield this CDR3. The chain recombines TRBV9 with TRBJ2-1; 7 bases are a match to TRBD2. The CDR3 is 15 amino acids. CDR1 SGDLS and CDR2 YYNGEE come from the germline V gene. With V trimmed by 0 bases and J by 2 bases, 2 bases remained unmatched. CDR3 sequence (DNA): TGTGCCAGCAGCGTAGGCGGGGGACCCTACAATGAGCAGTTCTTC. Residues: CASSVGGGPYNEQFF. The full variable domain, its missing parts supplied by reference TRBV9 and TRBJ2-1, is DSGVTQTPKHLITATGQRVTLRCSPRSGDLSVYWYQQSLDQGLQFLIQYYNGEERAKGNILERFSAQQFPDLHSELNLSSLELGDSALYFCASSVGGGPYNEQFFGPGTRLTVL.

This chain connects TRBV5-8 to TRBJ1-2; D is uncertain. The CDR3 runs 17 residues. Germline-derived CDR1 and CDR2 are SGHTS and YDEGEE. The V gene lost 5 bases and the J gene lost 8 bases, with 28 bases spanning the gap. CDR3 sequence reads: CASSLPPAGLRAWGYTF. CDR3 DNA sequence: TGTGCCAGCAGTTTACCTCCCGCCGGGCTTCGGGCGTGGGGCTACACCTTC.

V usage is TRBV11-2 and J usage is TRBJ2-5, with TRBD1 matching 7 bases. Gene TRBJ2-7 matches the end of the DNA better, so the J call may be wrong. CDR1 SGHAT and CDR2 FQNNGV come from the germline V gene. The CDR3 runs 13 residues. The CDR3 DNA reads as TGTGCCAGCAGCCCCGGACAGGCCTACGAGCAGTACTTC. Protein sequence: CASSPGQAYEQYF.

CDR3 bases: TGTGCCAGCAGCTTAGAAATTTGGGACAGGGGGGAAACTTACGAGCAGTACTTC. Amino acid sequence: CASSLEIWDRGETYEQYF. The chain links TRBV7-8 to TRBJ2-7; 11 bases are a match to TRBD1. Losses at the gene ends were 1 base for V and 4 bases for J; bases not matched to a gene: 12. In germline, CDR1 is SGHVS, CDR2 FQNEAQ. CDR3 size: 18 residues.

The chain couples TRBV6-1 to TRBJ1-3; maybe TRBD1 (6 bases). The CDR3 sequence is 15 residues long. CDR1 and CDR2 (germline): MNHNS, SASEGT. Trimming left V 4 bases short and J 0 bases short, with 10 bases between. CDR3 bases: TGTGCCAGCAGTGGGGACATGAGCTCTGGAAACACCATATATTTT. Protein: CASSGDMSSGNTIYF.

The J gene is TRBJ2-7, the V gene TRBV5-4; D not resolved. Germline loops: CDR1 SGHNT, CDR2 YYREEE (reference sequence). V was clipped by 4 bases and J by 4 bases, with 9 bases between them. The CDR3 extends over 12 amino acids. The CDR3 is CASSAETYEQYF. CDR3 DNA sequence: TGTGCCAGCAGCGCCGAGACTTACGAGCAGTACTTC.

The chain links TRBV6-6 to TRBJ1-1; TRBD1 matches at 7 bases. Germline lookup yields CDR1 MNHNY and CDR2 SVGAGI (reference sequence). This CDR3 is 13 amino acids long. V lost 2 bases and J lost 6; bases outside the gene matches: 3. The CDR3 here is CASSYTGDAEAFF. The CDR3, as DNA: TGTGCCAGCAGTTACACAGGGGACGCTGAAGCTTTCTTT.

The CDR3, as DNA: TGTGCCAGCAGTCATTCCCTATCAGGGGGGGATGGCTACACCTTC. As protein: CASSHSLSGGDGYTF. This sequence joins TRBV27 and TRBJ1-2; the match to TRBD1 covers 7 bases. V lost 5 bases, J lost 6 bases, and 12 bases stayed unmatched. The CDR3 runs to 15 residues. Germline CDR1 is MNHEY and CDR2 is SMNVEV (reference sequence).

The chain joins TRBV5-6 to TRBJ2-3; D is undetermined. The V end was cut by 1 base, the J end by 0 bases, with 9 bases between. The germline V gene has CDR1 SGHDT and CDR2 YYEEEE. The CDR3 spans 15 residues. The CDR3 bases are TGTGCCAGCAGCTTGATACAGTCTAGCACAGATACGCAGTATTTT. It encodes CASSLIQSSTDTQYF.

The rearrangement uses TRBV6-1 and TRBJ2-5; 8 nucleotides line up with TRBD1. The tail of the sequence fits TRBJ2-7 better, so the J call may be wrong. The CDR3 runs to 14 residues. Germline-derived CDR1 and CDR2 are MNHNS and SASEGT. This CDR3 is CASTTTGEAYEQYF. The CDR3 coding sequence is TGTGCCAGCACCACGACAGGGGAGGCCTACGAGCAGTACTTC.